Below, 5 T cell receptor beta chains from the same sample are listed, as sequenced in a study of blood T cell repertoires in COVID-19. Clones were sequenced by immunoSEQ multiplex PCR, and TCRdb holds only the in-frame ones, with some missing. The repertoire includes approximately 390,000 clones, around 87% of them detected once, and 2.3% sits in the top ten. Sequenced material: peripheral blood. These receptors were taken from a woman aged 55-69 years with COVID-19, enrolled during active disease.

V and J are TRBV19 and TRBJ2-4, with 7 bases lining up with TRBD1. V shed 7 bases, J shed 4 bases, and the junction held 10 bases outside the gene matches. There are 15 residues in the CDR3. CDR1 is LNHDA and CDR2 is SQIVND in the germline V gene (reference sequence). The CDR3 reads CASTAQGQLKNIQYF. The CDR3 DNA reads as TGTGCCAGTACCGCCCAGGGACAGTTAAAAAACATTCAGTACTTC.

This chain joins TRBV7-2 and TRBJ2-6; 7 bases line up with TRBD2. Trimming cost V 0 bases and J 2 bases; bases outside gene matches: 13. The CDR3 runs to 20 residues. From germline, CDR1 is SGHTA and CDR2 FQGNSA. CDR3 nucleotides: TGTGCCAGCAGCTTAGCGGGTAGGACAAAAAGCGGGACTGGGGCCAACGTCCTGACTTTC. Translation gives CASSLAGRTKSGTGANVLTF. Looking up the rest from reference TRBV7-2 and TRBJ2-6 gives the full variable domain: GAGVSQSPSNKVTEKGKDVELRCDPISGHTALYWYRQSLGQGLEFLIYFQGNSAPDKSGLPSDRFSAERTGGSVSTLTIQRTQQEDSAVYLCASSLAGRTKSGTGANVLTFGAGSRLTVL.

The chain has TRBV7-9 and TRBJ1-6; D perhaps matches TRBD1 (5 bases). CDR3 length: 14 amino acids. Germline lookup yields CDR1 SEHNR and CDR2 FQNEAQ (reference sequence). Trimming took 1 base from V and 11 from J, leaving 12 bases between them. The CDR3 sequence: CASSLGQGGTPLHF. The CDR3 DNA sequence: TGTGCCAGCAGCTTAGGGCAGGGTGGGACACCCCTCCACTTT.

The chain carries TRBV6-4 and TRBJ2-1, with TRBD1 matching over 7 bases. This CDR3 has 15 amino acids. The V segment lost 5 bases and the J segment 7 bases; nucleotides outside the gene matches: 11. CDR1 and CDR2 (germline): MRHNA, SNTAGT. The CDR3 bases are TGTGCCAGCAGTAGAAGACAGGGTATTGGTAATGAGCAGTTCTTC. It yields the protein CASSRRQGIGNEQFF.

The chain recombines TRBV6-2 or TRBV6-3 with TRBJ2-4; D unclear. CDR1 is MNHEY, CDR2 SVGEGT, per germline. This CDR3 contains 14 residues. The V end lost 4 bases, the J end lost 1 base, and 8 bases lay between the germline ends. The CDR3 DNA is TGTGCCAGCAGTTCCACCGGGGCCAAAAACATTCAGTACTTC. Translating gives CASSSTGAKNIQYF.